This note documents a single T cell receptor beta chain sequence. The antigen remains unidentified. One base away lies a much larger clone, so this may be a sequencing read error. This entry is derived from a study of cytomegalovirus exposure and HLA in healthy donors. Study overall: Findings of an earlier analysis included more than 90 million unique TCR beta sequences from 180 million or so T cells. Findings and limits, study-wide: The majority of CMV-associated TCR beta chains were reported as apparently HLA-restricted in a later analysis. A later examination showed that TCR association rates differed by HLA locus, with DRB1 most and HLA-C fewest. It was taken for granted in presence/absence analyses that sequencing depth across donors was roughly uniform.

PCR amplification relied on 60 Vbeta primers (plus 13 Jbeta primers). Libraries were prepared by immunoSEQ multiplex PCR; TCRdb keeps only in-frame clonotypes and omits some of them. The sample lists 95,000 to 150,000 clones; around 70% were seen once. Trimming removed 7 bases at V and 0 bases at J, with 9 bases between. This CDR3 has 13 amino acids. Germline V gene lookup returns CDR1 MNHNS and CDR2 SASEGT. V and J are TRBV6-1 and TRBJ1-2; D possibly corresponds to TRBD1 (6 bases). The receptor was isolated from a man aged 35 to 55 in good health and CMV-seropositive. The sequenced sample consisted of PBMCs. CDR3 sequence reads: CASTRQANYGYTF. For the CDR3, the DNA is TGTGCCAGCACTCGACAGGCTAACTATGGCTACACCTTC.